This TCR beta chain is from a study of blood T cell repertoires in COVID-19. Whole-study context: Donors in the United States, Italy and Spain gave samples during acute or convalescent COVID-19.

Participant ages covered about 18 to 100 years across 24 US areas. Assay: immunoSEQ multiplex PCR; the TCRdb copy retains only in-frame clones and omits some. The data show approximately 200,000 clones, about 90% seen once. The CDR3 sequence is 15 residues long. The germline CDR1 and CDR2 sequences are DFQATT and SNEGSKA (reference sequence). V shed 3 bases, J shed 3 bases, and the junction held 7 bases outside the gene matches. V and J are TRBV20-1 and TRBJ2-1; 8 bases align to TRBD2. The sample was PBMCs or T cells enriched from blood (not recorded which). The receptor was derived from a man in his thirties or forties who had recovered from COVID-19. In DNA, the CDR3 is TGCAGTGCTAGTAAGGCGGGGGGCGTCTACAATGAGCAGTTCTTC. Protein product: CSASKAGGVYNEQFF.